The present entry profiles one TCR beta chain with its context. This entry is derived from a study of control samples from healthy donors and cancer patients. This table comes from immunoSEQ multiplex PCR, and its TCRdb copy is limited to in-frame clones, with some not included. The repertoire holds about 100,000 clones, with roughly 90% as singletons. The CDR3 extends over 15 amino acids. Germline V CDR1 and CDR2: SGDLS, YYNGEE. Trimming cost V 0 bases and J 4 bases; bases outside gene matches: 5. The gene calls are TRBV9 and TRBJ2-7; TRBD2 agrees at 9 bases. Sequencing input: blood. This TCR came from a woman aged 50 to 65 in good health. CDR3 sequence (DNA): TGTGCCAGCAGCGTAGGGACTAGCGCTCTGTACGAGCAGTACTTC. Translation gives CASSVGTSALYEQYF. The full variable domain, rest sourced from reference TRBV9 and TRBJ2-7, is DSGVTQTPKHLITATGQRVTLRCSPRSGDLSVYWYQQSLDQGLQFLIQYYNGEERAKGNILERFSAQQFPDLHSELNLSSLELGDSALYFCASSVGTSALYEQYFGPGTRLTVT.